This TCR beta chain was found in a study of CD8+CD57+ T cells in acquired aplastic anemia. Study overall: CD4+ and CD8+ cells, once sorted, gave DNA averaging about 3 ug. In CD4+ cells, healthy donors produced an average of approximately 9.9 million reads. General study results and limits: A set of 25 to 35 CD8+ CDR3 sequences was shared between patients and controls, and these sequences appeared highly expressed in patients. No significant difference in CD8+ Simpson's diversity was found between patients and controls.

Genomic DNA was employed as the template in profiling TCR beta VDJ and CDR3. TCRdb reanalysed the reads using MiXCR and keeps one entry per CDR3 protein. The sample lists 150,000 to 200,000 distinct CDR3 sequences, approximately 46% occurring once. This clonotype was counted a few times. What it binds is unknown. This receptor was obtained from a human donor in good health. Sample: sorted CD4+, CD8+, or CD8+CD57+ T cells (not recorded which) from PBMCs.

CDR3 amino acids: CASSPNFGMGGEKLFF. CDR3 DNA sequence: TGTGCCAGCAGTCCGAACTTCGGGATGGGCGGTGAAAAACTGTTTTTT. The rearrangement uses TRBV6-1 and TRBJ1-4, with D unresolved. This CDR3 contains 16 residues. The germline V and J ends were trimmed by 5 bases and 7 bases, with 20 bases remaining between them. Germline lookup yields CDR1 MNHNS and CDR2 SASEGT.